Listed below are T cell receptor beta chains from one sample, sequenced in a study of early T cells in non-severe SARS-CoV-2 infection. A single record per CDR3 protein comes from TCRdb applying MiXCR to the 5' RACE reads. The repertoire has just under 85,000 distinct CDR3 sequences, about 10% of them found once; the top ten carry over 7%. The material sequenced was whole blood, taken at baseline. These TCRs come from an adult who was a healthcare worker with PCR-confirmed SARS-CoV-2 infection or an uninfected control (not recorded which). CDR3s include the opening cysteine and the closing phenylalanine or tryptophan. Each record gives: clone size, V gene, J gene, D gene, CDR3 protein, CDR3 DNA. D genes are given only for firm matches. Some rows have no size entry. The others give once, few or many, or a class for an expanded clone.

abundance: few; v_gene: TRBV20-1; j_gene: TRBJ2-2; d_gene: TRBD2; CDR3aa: CSARHRLAGPTGELFF; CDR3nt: TGCAGTGCTAGACATCGGCTAGCGGGCCCCACCGGGGAGCTGTTTTTT
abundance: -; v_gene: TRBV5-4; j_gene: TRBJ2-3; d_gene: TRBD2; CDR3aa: CASSQQGSGRADTQYF; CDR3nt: TGTGCCAGCAGCCAACAGGGGAGCGGGAGGGCAGATACGCAGTATTTT
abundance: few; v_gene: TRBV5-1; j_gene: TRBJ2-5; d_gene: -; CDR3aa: CASSPRTYQETQYF; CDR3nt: TGCGCCAGCAGCCCCCGGACCTATCAAGAGACCCAGTACTTC
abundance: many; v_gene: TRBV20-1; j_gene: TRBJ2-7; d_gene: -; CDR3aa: CSASDGTYEQYF; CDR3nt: TGCAGTGCTAGCGACGGGACCTACGAGCAGTACTTC
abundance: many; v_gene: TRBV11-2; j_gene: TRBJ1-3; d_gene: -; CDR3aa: CASSTRGATSGNTIYF; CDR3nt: TGTGCCAGCAGCACCCGCGGGGCAACCTCTGGAAACACCATATATTTT
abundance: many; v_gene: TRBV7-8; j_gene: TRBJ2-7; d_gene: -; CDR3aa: CASSLKGHEQYF; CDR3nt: TGTGCCAGCAGCTTAAAAGGCCACGAGCAGTACTTC
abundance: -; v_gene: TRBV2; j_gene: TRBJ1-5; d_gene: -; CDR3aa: CASSEQFYSNQPQHF; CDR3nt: TGTGCCAGCAGTGAACAGTTTTATAGCAATCAGCCCCAGCATTTT
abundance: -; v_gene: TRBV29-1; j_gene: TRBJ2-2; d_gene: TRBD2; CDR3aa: CSVLAGGNTGELFF; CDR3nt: TGCAGCGTTTTAGCGGGAGGGAACACCGGGGAGCTGTTTTTT
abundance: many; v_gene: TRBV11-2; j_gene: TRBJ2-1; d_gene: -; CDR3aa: CASSLGPVGSQFF; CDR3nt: TGTGCCAGCAGCTTAGGGCCAGTAGGGTCTCAGTTCTTC
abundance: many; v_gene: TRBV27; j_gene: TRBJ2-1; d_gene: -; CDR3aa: CASGRQFDEQFF; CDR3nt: TGTGCCAGCGGGAGGCAGTTCGATGAGCAGTTCTTC
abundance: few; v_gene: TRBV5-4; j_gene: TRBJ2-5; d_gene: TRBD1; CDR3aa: CASSFGQGQSSRTQYF; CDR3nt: TGTGCCAGCAGCTTCGGACAGGGGCAATCCTCGAGGACCCAGTACTTC
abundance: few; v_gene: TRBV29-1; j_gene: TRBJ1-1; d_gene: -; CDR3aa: CSGRGGRAEAFF; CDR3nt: TGCAGCGGTAGGGGGGGCAGGGCTGAAGCTTTCTTT
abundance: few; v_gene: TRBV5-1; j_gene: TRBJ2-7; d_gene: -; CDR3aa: CASSLRASLSGPTTYEQYF; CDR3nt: TGCGCCAGCAGCTTGCGGGCTAGCCTAAGCGGGCCCACTACCTACGAGCAGTACTTC
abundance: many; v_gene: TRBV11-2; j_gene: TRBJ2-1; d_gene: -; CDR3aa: CASSLVDSNNEQFF; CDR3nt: TGTGCCAGCAGCTTAGTAGATAGCAACAATGAGCAGTTCTTC
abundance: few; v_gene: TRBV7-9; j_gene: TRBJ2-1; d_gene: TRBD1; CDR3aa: CASPGRGRGNEQFF; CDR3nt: TGTGCCAGCCCGGGAAGGGGGCGCGGCAATGAGCAGTTCTTC
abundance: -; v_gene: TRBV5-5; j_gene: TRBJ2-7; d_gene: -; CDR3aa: CASSGYVTDYEQYF; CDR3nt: TGTGCCAGCAGCGGGTACGTAACCGACTACGAGCAGTACTTC
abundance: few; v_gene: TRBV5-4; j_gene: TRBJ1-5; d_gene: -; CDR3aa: CASSPTPDQPQHF; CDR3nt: TGTGCCAGCAGCCCAACCCCCGATCAGCCCCAGCATTTT
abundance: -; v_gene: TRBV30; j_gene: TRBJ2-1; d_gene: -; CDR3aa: CAWRPTVPTLPHQFF; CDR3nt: TGTGCCTGGAGGCCTACCGTACCCACCCTTCCCCACCAGTTCTTC
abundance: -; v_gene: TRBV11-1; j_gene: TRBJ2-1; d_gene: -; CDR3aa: CASSAQTTSNEQFF; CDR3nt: TGTGCCAGCAGCGCGCAAACTACTAGTAACGAGCAGTTCTTC
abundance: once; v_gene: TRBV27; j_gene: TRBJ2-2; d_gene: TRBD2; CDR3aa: CASTPGLAGFTGELFF; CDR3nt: TGTGCCAGCACCCCCGGACTAGCGGGGTTCACCGGGGAGCTGTTTTTT
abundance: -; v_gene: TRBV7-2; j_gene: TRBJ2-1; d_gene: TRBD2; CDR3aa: CASSGGLAGRTDEQFF; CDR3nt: TGTGCCAGCAGCGGCGGACTAGCGGGCCGTACAGATGAGCAGTTCTTC
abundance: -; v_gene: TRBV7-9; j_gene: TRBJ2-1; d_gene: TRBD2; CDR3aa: CASSFASGYEQFF; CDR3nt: TGTGCCAGCAGCTTCGCTAGCGGGTATGAGCAGTTCTTC
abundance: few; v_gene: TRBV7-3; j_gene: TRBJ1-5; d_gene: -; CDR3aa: CARDSEPQHF; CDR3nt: TGTGCCAGGGACTCAGAGCCCCAGCATTTT
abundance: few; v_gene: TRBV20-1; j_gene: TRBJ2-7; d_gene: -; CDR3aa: CSARKADGKYEQYF; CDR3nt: TGCAGTGCTAGAAAGGCGGATGGAAAATACGAGCAGTACTTC
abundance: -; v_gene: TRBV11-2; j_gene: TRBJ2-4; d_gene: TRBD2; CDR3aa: CASSLVSLAGGANIQYF; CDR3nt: TGTGCCAGCAGCTTAGTCTCTCTAGCGGGAGGAGCAAACATTCAGTACTTC